The clone carrying this T cell receptor beta chain was seen a handful of times. The entry originates in a study of response to subunit inactivated influenza vaccine. TCRdb re-called the RT-PCR reads with MiXCR, one entry per CDR3 protein. Of some 500,000 distinct CDR3 sequences listed, approximately 12% are singletons. The sequence was collected from a man aged 45-65 years who received an inactivated influenza vaccine. The sequenced sample was PBMCs from blood, obtained roughly 45 days after vaccination.

The CDR3 DNA reads as TGTGCCAGCAGTTACTCGGCGAACCGTTACGAGCAGTACTTC. Its protein is CASSYSANRYEQYF. This chain links TRBV6-5 with TRBJ2-7; unclear D gene. Looked up from germline, CDR1 is MNHEY and CDR2 is SVGAGI. This CDR3 has 14 amino acids. Trimming took 0 bases from V and 4 from J, leaving 10 bases between them.